Here is one T cell receptor beta chain with its context. What it binds is not known. This CDR3 has 12 residues. Trimming stripped 7 bases from V and 5 bases from J, with 11 bases between. Germline lookup yields CDR1 SNHLY and CDR2 FYNNEI. Every isolated RNA sample was fully reverse transcribed, so sequencing captured expressed TCRB transcripts. Sequenced by immunoSEQ multiplex PCR; TCRdb stores in-frame clones only, minus some. The sample lists 250,000 to 300,000 clones, approximately 24% occurring once. This specimen comes from a study of beta chain features in type 1 diabetes. General study findings and limits: Among all four CD4+ subsets, Type 1 diabetes patients had TCRB CDR3s that were moderately but significantly shorter.

The clonotype originates from a woman in her 30s with type 1 diabetes. Sequencing used naive CD4+ T cells from blood. The chain joins TRBV2 to TRBJ1-2; no definite D call. The chain's CDR3 is CASIPGAYGYTF. CDR3 bases: TGTGCCAGCATTCCGGGTGCTTATGGCTACACCTTC.